The clone carrying this T cell receptor beta chain has a count of ten or more. Its antigen is not known. This entry is derived from a study of T cell repertoires in cytomegalovirus infection. Across the whole study: An indication of both CMV infection and matching HLA type came from public TCR beta signatures. Findings and caveats of the study: The ex vivo response was dominated by HLA-C-restricted CMV-specific TCR beta clonotypes. Based on cumulative public TCR beta family frequency, carriers of CMV plus the relevant HLA were identified.

Each CDR3 protein is one row after TCRdb ran MiXCR on the reads. The sample lists about 470,000 distinct CDR3 sequences, roughly 46% seen once, with 43% in the top ten. The sequenced sample was cultured PBMCs, obtained from culture after CMV antigen stimulation. The TCR was taken from a human donor in good health (CMV status not recorded). Some clones in this sample may be carry-over from other donors' samples.

In nucleotides, the CDR3 is TGTGCCAGCAGCTTAGCCGGGGGCCGTTTCCAAGAGACCCAGTACTTC. Its protein is CASSLAGGRFQETQYF. V usage is TRBV7-2 and J usage is TRBJ2-5; the D gene could be TRBD1 or TRBD2 (6 bases each). The CDR3 loop spans 16 amino acids. Trimming shortened V by 0 bases and J by 1 base, and 12 bases separated the two germline ends. Germline V gene sequence: CDR1 SGHTA, CDR2 FQGNSA.